Many counts were recorded for the clone carrying this TCR beta chain. The time point denotes: patch test 3, about 24 weeks after DPC sensitization. Treatment: therapeutic diphenylcyclopropenone sensitization with weekly scalp DPC. CDR1 is MNHEY and CDR2 is SMNVEV in the germline V gene (reference sequence). Between the trimmed V and J ends, which lost 4 bases and 0 bases, there was a span of 9 bases. The CDR3 sequence is 15 residues long. The sample comes from a study of human T cells and chemical hapten exposure. TCRdb passed the RACE reads through MiXCR, listing each CDR3 protein once. The profile shows about 84,000 distinct CDR3 sequences, 9.5% to 14% of them singletons.

The chain carries TRBV27 and TRBJ1-4; D is ambiguous. The receptor's source is a woman in her fifties or sixties with alopecia areata. Some clones in this sample may be carry-over from other donors' samples. Sequenced here: whole blood, sampled in connection with sensitization to the hapten diphenylcyclopropenone (DPC). CDR3 bases: TGTGCCAGCAGTTACAAGCTTGCAACTAATGAAAAACTGTTTTTT. This gives the protein CASSYKLATNEKLFF.